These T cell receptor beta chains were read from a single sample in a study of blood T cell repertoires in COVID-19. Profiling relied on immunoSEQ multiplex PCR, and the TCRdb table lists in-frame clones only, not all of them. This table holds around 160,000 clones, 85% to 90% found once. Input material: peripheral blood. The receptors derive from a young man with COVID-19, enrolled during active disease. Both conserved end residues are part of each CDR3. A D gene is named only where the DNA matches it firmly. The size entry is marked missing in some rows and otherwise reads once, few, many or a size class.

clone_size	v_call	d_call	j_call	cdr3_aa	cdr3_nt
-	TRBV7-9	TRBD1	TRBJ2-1	CASSPGAGGYNEQFF	TGTGCCAGCAGCCCCGGGGCAGGGGGCTACAATGAGCAGTTCTTC
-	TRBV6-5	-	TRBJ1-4	CASLRGGSEKLFF	TGTGCCAGCCTGAGGGGGGGTAGTGAAAAACTGTTTTTT
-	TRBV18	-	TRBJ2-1	CASSPSESYNEQFF	TGTGCCAGCTCACCGAGCGAATCCTACAATGAGCAGTTCTTC
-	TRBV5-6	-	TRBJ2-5	CASSPLGPGVETQYF	TGTGCCAGCAGCCCCTTAGGCCCGGGGGTAGAGACCCAGTACTTC
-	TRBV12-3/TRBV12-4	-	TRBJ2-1	CASSTGQEQFF	TGTGCCAGCAGTACCGGACAGGAGCAGTTCTTC
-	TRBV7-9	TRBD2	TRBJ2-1	CASSLRGGGSYYNEQFF	TGTGCCAGCAGCTTACGGGGGGGCGGTTCTTACTACAATGAGCAGTTCTTC
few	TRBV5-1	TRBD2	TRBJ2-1	CASGRAMGNEQFF	TGCGCCAGCGGGAGGGCCATGGGGAATGAGCAGTTCTTC
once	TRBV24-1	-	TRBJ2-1	CATSTPQFYNEQFF	TGTGCCACCTCCACCCCACAGTTCTACAATGAGCAGTTCTTC
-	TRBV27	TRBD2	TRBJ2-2	CASRTLFPRAGVNTGELFF	TGTGCCAGCAGAACCCTCTTCCCCCGAGCGGGGGTCAACACCGGGGAGCTGTTTTTT
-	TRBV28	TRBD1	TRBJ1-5	CASSRQGATQPQHF	TGTGCCAGCAGTCGACAGGGGGCGACTCAGCCCCAGCATTTT
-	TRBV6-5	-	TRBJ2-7	CASSYSGGGVPYEQYF	TGTGCCAGCAGTTACTCTGGTGGCGGAGTGCCCTACGAGCAGTACTTC
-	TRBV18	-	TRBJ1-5	CASSPEGGGNQPQHF	TGTGCCAGCTCACCCGAAGGGGGGGGGAATCAGCCCCAGCATTTT
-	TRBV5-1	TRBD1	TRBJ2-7	CASSLVGQGERDYEQYF	TGCGCCAGCAGCTTGGTGGGACAGGGGGAAAGGGACTACGAGCAGTACTTC
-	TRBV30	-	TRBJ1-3	CAWKGGNTIYF	TGTGCCTGGAAGGGCGGGAACACCATATATTTT
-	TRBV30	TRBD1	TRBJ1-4	CAWSPKWTGSVEKLFF	TGTGCCTGGAGTCCAAAATGGACAGGGTCGGTTGAAAAACTGTTTTTT
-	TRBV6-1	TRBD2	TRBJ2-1	CASSGGRYLSGASEQFF	TGTGCCAGCAGTGGGGGACGGTATCTTAGCGGGGCGTCTGAGCAGTTCTTC
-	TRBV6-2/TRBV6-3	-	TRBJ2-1	CASSSPGDPYNEQFF	TGTGCCAGCAGTTCGCCGGGGGACCCCTACAATGAGCAGTTCTTC
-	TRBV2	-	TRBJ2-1	CASRSDSSYNEQFF	TGTGCCAGCAGATCGGACAGCTCCTACAATGAGCAGTTCTTC
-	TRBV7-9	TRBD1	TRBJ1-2	CASSGQGNYGYTF	TGTGCCAGCAGCGGACAGGGTAACTATGGCTACACCTTC
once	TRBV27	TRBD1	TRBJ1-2	CASRLQGAQNGYTF	TGTGCCAGCAGGTTACAGGGGGCGCAGAATGGCTACACCTTC
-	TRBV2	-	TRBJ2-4	CASSDLAGVNIQYF	TGTGCCAGCAGTGATCTGGCAGGGGTAAACATTCAGTACTTC
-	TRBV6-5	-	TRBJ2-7	CASTDPRTGTYEQYF	TGTGCCAGCACCGACCCCCGGACTGGAACCTACGAGCAGTACTTC
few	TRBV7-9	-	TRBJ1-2	CASSYMVQGYTF	TGTGCCAGCAGCTATATGGTTCAGGGCTACACCTTC
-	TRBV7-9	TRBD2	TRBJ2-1	CASSPWGLAGGRSYNEQFF	TGTGCCAGCAGCCCCTGGGGGCTAGCGGGAGGTCGCTCCTACAATGAGCAGTTCTTC
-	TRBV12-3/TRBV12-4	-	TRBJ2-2	CASSGLDTGELFF	TGTGCCAGCAGTGGACTCGACACCGGGGAGCTGTTTTTT
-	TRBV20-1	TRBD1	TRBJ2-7	CSASYSGTAYEQYF	TGCAGTGCTAGTTATTCCGGGACAGCCTACGAGCAGTACTTC
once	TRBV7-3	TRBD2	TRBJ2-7	CASSAGTSYEQYF	TGTGCCAGCAGCGCCGGGACTAGCTACGAGCAGTACTTC
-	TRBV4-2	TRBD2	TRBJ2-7	CASSQPGGDSYEQYF	TGTGCCAGCAGCCAACCCGGGGGGGACTCCTACGAGCAGTACTTC
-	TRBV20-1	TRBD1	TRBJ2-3	CSASGFIGQGDRDTQYF	TGCAGTGCTAGTGGATTCATAGGACAGGGGGATAGAGATACGCAGTATTTT
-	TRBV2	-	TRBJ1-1	CASSEQYTEAFF	TGTGCCAGCAGTGAACAGTACACTGAAGCTTTCTTT
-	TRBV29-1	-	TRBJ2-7	CSVEAGPGPEQYF	TGCAGCGTTGAGGCGGGACCCGGCCCCGAGCAGTACTTC
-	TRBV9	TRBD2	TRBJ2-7	CASSVGAGGPYEQYF	TGTGCCAGCAGCGTAGGGGCGGGAGGGCCCTACGAGCAGTACTTC
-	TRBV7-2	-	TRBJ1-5	CASSFKTGEPQHF	TGTGCCAGCAGCTTTAAAACGGGTGAGCCCCAGCATTTT
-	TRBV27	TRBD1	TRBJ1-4	CASSYGDRVGEKLFF	TGTGCCAGCAGTTACGGGGACAGGGTAGGGGAAAAACTGTTTTTT
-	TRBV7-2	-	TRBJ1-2	CASSLLGQLEAF	TGTGCCAGCAGCTTATTGGGACAACTGGAGGCCTTC
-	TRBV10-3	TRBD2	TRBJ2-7	CAIRGWASGREGVSYEQYF	TGTGCCATCAGGGGTTGGGCTAGCGGGAGGGAGGGGGTCTCCTACGAGCAGTACTTC
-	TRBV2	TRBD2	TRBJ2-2	CASTWASGRSTGELFF	TGTGCCAGCACTTGGGCTAGCGGGAGAAGCACCGGGGAGCTGTTTTTT
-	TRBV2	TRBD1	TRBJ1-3	CASLGTGSGNTIYF	TGTGCCAGCCTAGGGACAGGCTCTGGAAACACCATATATTTT
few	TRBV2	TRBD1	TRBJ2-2	CASSVNRGAGELFF	TGTGCCAGCAGTGTAAACAGGGGAGCCGGGGAGCTGTTTTTT
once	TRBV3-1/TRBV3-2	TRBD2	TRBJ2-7	CASSQDLSGEGRYEQYF	TGTGCCAGCAGCCAAGATTTGTCGGGGGAGGGCAGGTACGAGCAGTACTTC
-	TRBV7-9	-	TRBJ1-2	CASSLEHNYGYTF	TGTGCCAGCAGCTTAGAACATAACTATGGCTACACCTTC
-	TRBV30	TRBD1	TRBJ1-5	CACSTGGYGQPQHF	TGTGCCTGTTCTACAGGGGGCTACGGTCAGCCCCAGCATTTT
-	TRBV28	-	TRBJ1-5	CASTIGGGNQPQHF	TGTGCCAGCACTATTGGGGGGGGCAATCAGCCCCAGCATTTT
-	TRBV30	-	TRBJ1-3	CAWSGAYPDTIYF	TGTGCCTGGAGTGGGGCCTACCCAGACACCATATATTTT
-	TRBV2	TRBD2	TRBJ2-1	CASSEGAGVANEQFF	TGTGCCAGCAGTGAAGGGGCGGGAGTCGCCAATGAGCAGTTCTTC
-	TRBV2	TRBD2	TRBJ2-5	CASSEAPAGGQETQYF	TGTGCCAGCAGTGAAGCTCCAGCGGGAGGCCAAGAGACCCAGTACTTC
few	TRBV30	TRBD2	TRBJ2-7	CAWSPTSGYEQYF	TGTGCCTGGAGCCCGACTAGCGGGTACGAGCAGTACTTC
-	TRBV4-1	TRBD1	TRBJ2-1	CASSQTGALNSYNEQFF	TGCGCCAGCAGCCAGACAGGGGCCCTCAACTCCTACAATGAGCAGTTCTTC
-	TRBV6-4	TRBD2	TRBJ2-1	CASSPTSGSFNEQFF	TGTGCCAGCAGTCCGACTAGCGGGAGTTTCAATGAGCAGTTCTTC
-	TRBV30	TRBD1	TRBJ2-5	CAWSVRAGGVETQYF	TGTGCCTGGAGTGTACGGGCAGGGGGCGTAGAGACCCAGTACTTC
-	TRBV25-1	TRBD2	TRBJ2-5	CASSEWGGKETQYF	TGTGCCAGCAGTGAATGGGGGGGAAAGGAGACCCAGTACTTC